These 13 T cell receptor beta chains came from one sample sequenced in a study of blood T cell repertoires in COVID-19. Libraries were prepared by immunoSEQ multiplex PCR; TCRdb keeps only in-frame clonotypes and omits some of them. The sample records roughly 250,000 clones, roughly three quarters being singletons. Sequencing was performed on peripheral blood. The receptor source for this set is a woman in her thirties or forties with active or convalescent COVID-19.

The chain has TRBV11-2 and TRBJ1-5, with TRBD1 identical over 10 bases. V lost 5 bases and J lost 5; bases outside the gene matches: 6. From germline, CDR1 is SGHAT and CDR2 FQNNGV. CDR3 length: 15 amino acids. Written as DNA, the CDR3 is TGTGCCAGCAGCCCCGGACAGGGGGATCATCAGCCCCAGCATTTT. Translated, it gives CASSPGQGDHQPQHF.

This clone was found once. The chain recombines TRBV4-1 with TRBJ2-1; D is perhaps TRBD1 (6 bases). V lost 3 bases, J lost 4 bases, and 13 bases lay in between. Germline CDR1 and CDR2: MGHRA and YSYEKL. The CDR3 extends over 15 amino acids. CDR3 loop: CASSQRTEPYNEQFF. The CDR3 coding sequence is TGCGCCAGCAGCCAGAGGACAGAGCCGTACAATGAGCAGTTCTTC.

The chain combines TRBV7-9 with TRBJ1-4; TRBD1 is a possible D gene (5 bases). CDR3 length: 15 residues. Trimming took off 1 base at V and 4 bases at J, with 10 bases between the two ends. Germline values: CDR1 SEHNR, CDR2 FQNEAQ (reference sequence). CDR3 sequence reads: CASSLEGYGNEKLFF. In DNA, the CDR3 is TGTGCCAGCAGCTTAGAGGGGTATGGTAATGAAAAACTGTTTTTT.

This clone was observed a handful of times. This chain links TRBV7-8 with TRBJ2-3, with D possibly matching TRBD1 (6 bases). Germline lookup yields CDR1 SGHVS and CDR2 FQNEAQ. Trimming cost V 1 base and J 1 base, with 15 bases left between them. The CDR3 length is 17 residues. The CDR3 region has the DNA TGTGCCAGCAGCTTAGTCGTACAGGGACGAGGCACAGATACGCAGTATTTT. This sequence encodes CASSLVVQGRGTDTQYF.

This clone was observed once. The chain's CDR3 is CASSLKGRRISYEQYF. The CDR3 nucleotides are TGCGCCAGCAGCTTGAAAGGGAGGAGGATCTCCTACGAGCAGTACTTC. The chain uses TRBV5-1 and TRBJ2-7; D perhaps matches TRBD2 (6 bases). V was pared by 1 base and J by 0 bases, with 14 bases between. The germline V gene encodes CDR1 SGHRS and CDR2 YFSETQ. The CDR3 is made up of 16 amino acids.

This chain uses TRBV3-1 (or the pseudogene TRBV3-2) with TRBJ1-6; 7 bases match TRBD1. CDR3 length: 15 amino acids. V dropped 2 bases and J dropped 11; count of bases not matched to a gene: 9. Per the germline V gene, CDR1 is LGHDT and CDR2 is YNNKEL (reference sequence). The CDR3 loop reads CASSQRQGRGAPLHF. The CDR3 nucleotides read TGTGCCAGCAGCCAAAGACAGGGTCGAGGGGCACCCCTCCACTTT.

The rearrangement joins TRBV28 to TRBJ2-5; 13 bases line up with TRBD2. The CDR3 sequence is 15 residues long. V lost 2 bases, J lost 4 bases, and 1 base stayed unmatched. Germline CDR1 is MDHEN and CDR2 is SYDVKM. The CDR3 is CASSLRLAGGETQYF. The CDR3 bases are TGTGCCAGCAGTTTACGACTAGCGGGGGGAGAGACCCAGTACTTC.

V and J are TRBV6-5 and TRBJ2-5; TRBD1 is a possible D gene (6 bases). Trimming shortened V by 6 bases and J by 8 bases, and 22 bases separated the two germline ends. The CDR3 runs 15 residues. In germline, CDR1 is MNHEY, CDR2 SVGAGI. CDR3 in amino acids: CASSYSGQTILTQYF. The CDR3 nucleotides read TGTGCCAGCAGCTACAGTGGACAGACAATTTTAACCCAGTACTTC.

A few counts support this clone. The rearrangement links TRBV6-1 to TRBJ1-1, with 7 bases fitting TRBD1. This CDR3 contains 15 residues. V gave up 3 bases and J gave up 5 bases; unmatched junction bases: 9. The germline V gene has CDR1 MNHNS and CDR2 SASEGT. The CDR3 region is CASSDLGRGKTEAFF. The CDR3 coding sequence is TGTGCCAGCAGTGATCTGGGCAGGGGGAAGACTGAAGCTTTCTTT.

The DNA for the CDR3 is TGTGCCAGCAGCCGAGACCAGGGTAACACTGAAGCTTTCTTT. Its translation: CASSRDQGNTEAFF. The chain has TRBV4-2 and TRBJ1-1, with TRBD1 as a possible D gene (5 bases). V was cut by 4 bases and J by 2 bases, with 11 bases left in between. The CDR3 has 14 residues. Germline V CDR1 and CDR2: LGHNA, YNFKEQ.

The chain is built from TRBV5-1 and TRBJ1-3; tentatively, D is TRBD1 (5 bases). This CDR3 is 13 amino acids long. The germline gives CDR1 SGHRS, CDR2 YFSETQ. V dropped 7 bases and J dropped 0 bases, with 8 bases sitting between them. CDR3 loop: CASRDSSGNTIYF. CDR3 in DNA: TGCGCCAGCCGCGACAGCTCTGGAAACACCATATATTTT. The variable domain in full, with the rest retrieved from reference TRBV5-1 and TRBJ1-3, is KAGVTQTPRYLIKTRGQQVTLSCSPISGHRSVSWYQQTPGQGLQFLFEYFSETQRNKGNFPGRFSGRQFSNSRSEMNVSTLELGDSALYLCASRDSSGNTIYFGEGSWLTVV.

The CDR3 here is CASSSDREGGELFF. CDR3 bases: TGCGCCAGCAGCTCGGACAGGGAGGGCGGGGAGCTGTTTTTT. The chain combines TRBV5-1 with TRBJ2-2, with a tentative D call TRBD1 (8 bases). Germline V gene sequence: CDR1 SGHRS, CDR2 YFSETQ. This CDR3 is built from 14 residues. The V gene lost 3 bases and the J gene lost 7 bases, with 13 bases spanning the gap. The variable domain in full, with the rest retrieved from reference TRBV5-1 and TRBJ2-2, is KAGVTQTPRYLIKTRGQQVTLSCSPISGHRSVSWYQQTPGQGLQFLFEYFSETQRNKGNFPGRFSGRQFSNSRSEMNVSTLELGDSALYLCASSSDREGGELFFGEGSRLTVL.

The chain couples TRBV2 to TRBJ1-1, with D hard to call. This CDR3 spans 13 amino acids. V was cut by 4 bases and J by 1 base, with 7 bases left in between. Germline V gene data show CDR1 as SNHLY and CDR2 as FYNNEI. CDR3 sequence reads: CASSVARNTEAFF. CDR3 coding DNA: TGTGCCAGCAGTGTAGCCAGGAACACTGAAGCTTTCTTT.